Listed below are T cell receptor beta chains from one sample, sequenced in a study of T cells in Graves' hyperthyroidism and ophthalmopathy. TCRdb redid the calling of the multiplex PCR reads with MiXCR, one entry per CDR3 protein. The sample records 540,000 or so distinct CDR3 sequences, about half being singletons. Sequencing was done on a sample of peripheral blood or thyroid tissue (not recorded which). Source of these receptors: an adult woman with Graves' disease, either hyperthyroidism or ophthalmopathy (not recorded which). Both conserved end residues are part of each CDR3. D genes are given only for firm matches. Clone size, where shown, is once, few, many, or a class for clones that have expanded.

TGCAGCGTTCGCGGTGGCACCAAGGCTCACGAGCAGTACTTC | CSVRGGTKAHEQYF | TRBJ2-7 | TRBV29-1 | many | -
TGTGCCTCCCAGCGGGATCAGCACGAGCAGTACTTC | CASQRDQHEQYF | TRBJ2-7 | TRBV7-2 | many | TRBD2
TGTGCCAGCAGTGATACCGGCTATGGCTACACCTTC | CASSDTGYGYTF | TRBJ1-2 | TRBV2 | - | -
TGCAGCGTTTACGGGACTAGCGGGAGTATGGGGACCCAGTACTTC | CSVYGTSGSMGTQYF | TRBJ2-5 | TRBV29-1 | few | TRBD2
TGCAGCGGTGACGGATTACCGGGACAGGGTGGCGATGAGCAGTTCTTC | CSGDGLPGQGGDEQFF | TRBJ2-1 | TRBV29-1 | - | TRBD1
TGTGCCACCCGGACGGGACTAGCGGGCTACGAGCAGTACTTC | CATRTGLAGYEQYF | TRBJ2-7 | TRBV28 | - | TRBD2
TGTGCCAGCAGTGCGAGCAGGGTGGACTATGGCTACACCTTC | CASSASRVDYGYTF | TRBJ1-2 | TRBV25-1 | - | -
TGCAGTGCTAGAGGGGGAACGCCGCAGTGGAACACTGAAGCTTTCTTT | CSARGGTPQWNTEAFF | TRBJ1-1 | TRBV20-1 | many | -
TGTGCCAGCAGCTGGCTATCCACAGATACGCAGTATTTT | CASSWLSTDTQYF | TRBJ2-3 | TRBV7-8 | - | -
TGCAGTGCGGACCGGGACAGGGGAGACCTTACAGATACGCAGTATTTT | CSADRDRGDLTDTQYF | TRBJ2-3 | TRBV20-1 | - | TRBD1
TGTGCCAGCAGCGGGGGACTAGCGGGAGCAGATACGCAGTATTTT | CASSGGLAGADTQYF | TRBJ2-3 | TRBV7-9 | - | TRBD2
TGCAGCGTTCTTTATGGGAGTCACACCGGGGAGCTGTTTTTT | CSVLYGSHTGELFF | TRBJ2-2 | TRBV29-1 | many | -
TGTGCCTGGAGAAGAACAGACTTGAACACTGAAGCTTTCTTT | CAWRRTDLNTEAFF | TRBJ1-1 | TRBV30 | few | -
TGTGCCAGCAGCTTAGATGCGAGTTGGCAGTACTTC | CASSLDASWQYF | TRBJ2-7 | TRBV7-9 | many | -
TGTGCCACCGCTGACATCTACGAGCAGTACTTC | CATADIYEQYF | TRBJ2-7 | TRBV10-3 | few | -
TGTGCCAGCAGCGTAGACGGGGCCCACAATCAGCCCCAGCATTTT | CASSVDGAHNQPQHF | TRBJ1-5 | TRBV9 | - | -
TGTGCCAGCAGTTTCAGAGGGCGGGTGAACACTGAAGCTTTCTTT | CASSFRGRVNTEAFF | TRBJ1-1 | TRBV7-9 | few | -
TGTGCCAGCAGTGCCCACAGCGGAAGATTCTACGAGCAGTACTTC | CASSAHSGRFYEQYF | TRBJ2-7 | TRBV7-9 | - | -
TGCAGTGCTAGAACGGGCTATGGCTACACCTTC | CSARTGYGYTF | TRBJ1-2 | TRBV29-1 | many | -
TGTGCCAGCAGCCAAGATCGGAGCGGGGGAGGTAGAGAGACCCAGTACTTC | CASSQDRSGGGRETQYF | TRBJ2-5 | TRBV4-2 | many | TRBD2
TGTGCCAGCAGCGCGGTAGCGGGGGGTATGGCTGAAGCTTTCTTT | CASSAVAGGMAEAFF | TRBJ1-1 | TRBV11-1 | once | -
TGCGCCAGCAGCTTGGGGCCCCCAGGGAACGGTTACGAGCAGTACTTC | CASSLGPPGNGYEQYF | TRBJ2-7 | TRBV5-1 | - | -
TGTGCCAGCAGCTTGCTTGGGACAGGGGGCGGAAGCGAGCAGTACTTC | CASSLLGTGGGSEQYF | TRBJ2-7 | TRBV5-6 | - | TRBD1
TGTGCCAGCAGCCAAGTCTCCCTAGCGGGAGAATTCGAGCAGTACTTC | CASSQVSLAGEFEQYF | TRBJ2-7 | TRBV7-9 | once | TRBD2
TGTGCCAGCAGTTCAGGGGGTATTGGTGTCACTGAAGCTTTCTTT | CASSSGGIGVTEAFF | TRBJ1-1 | TRBV28 | many | TRBD1
TGTGCCAGCAGCCAGGGACAGGCAATCATCTACGAGCAGTACTTC | CASSQGQAIIYEQYF | TRBJ2-7 | TRBV6-2/TRBV6-3 | - | TRBD1
TGTGCCACCAGTGATTCCCCCCGACTAGGGGGCGGGGAGCTGTTTTTT | CATSDSPRLGGGELFF | TRBJ2-2 | TRBV24-1 | - | -
TGTGCCAGTAGTACGAGGACAGGGGGCAATCAGCCCCAGCATTTT | CASSTRTGGNQPQHF | TRBJ1-5 | TRBV19 | - | TRBD1
TGTGCCATCAGAGCTCCCGGGACAGGGGGCGGGTACGAGCAGTACTTC | CAIRAPGTGGGYEQYF | TRBJ2-7 | TRBV10-3 | many | TRBD1
TGTGCCAGCAGCTTGGAGGGACAGGGTGTATATGATACTGAAGCTTTCTTT | CASSLEGQGVYDTEAFF | TRBJ1-1 | TRBV5-6 | many | TRBD1
TGTGCCAGCAGCCTTCTCCCCTCGCCGGCTAACTATGGCTACACCTTC | CASSLLPSPANYGYTF | TRBJ1-2 | TRBV7-9 | - | -
TGTGCCATCAGTCGGGACAGGTTGCGGGGATATGGCTACACCTTC | CAISRDRLRGYGYTF | TRBJ1-2 | TRBV10-3 | - | TRBD1
TGTGCCAGCAGCGCAGATTATGGCTACACCTTC | CASSADYGYTF | TRBJ1-2 | TRBV9 | many | -
TGTGCCACCAGCAGAGATTTGATCGGCAGTATGACCGGGGAGCTGTTTTTT | CATSRDLIGSMTGELFF | TRBJ2-2 | TRBV15 | many | -
TGTGCCAGTATTCACCGTGAAGCTTTCTTT | CASIHREAFF | TRBJ1-1 | TRBV19 | - | -
TGTGCCAGCAGCCAAGCTATATACGCCCACGAGCAGTACTTC | CASSQAIYAHEQYF | TRBJ2-7 | TRBV7-9 | many | -
TGTGCCAGCAGCCATCCGGGTACCCAAGAGACCCAGTACTTC | CASSHPGTQETQYF | TRBJ2-5 | TRBV11-2 | many | -
TGTGCCAGCAGTTACTCGCACGGAGGAGTAGGCGGCTACACCTTC | CASSYSHGGVGGYTF | TRBJ1-2 | TRBV6-5 | - | -
TGCGCCAGCAGTGAGGACTGGAATTCACCCCTCCACTTT | CASSEDWNSPLHF | TRBJ1-6 | TRBV10-1 | few | -
TGTGCCAGTAGTATAGGTCTCCAGGGACATACTGAAGCTTTCTTT | CASSIGLQGHTEAFF | TRBJ1-1 | TRBV19 | many | -
TGTGCCAGCAGCGGTCACCCGACTAGCGGGAGGGCCTCGGACACTGAAGCTTTCTTT | CASSGHPTSGRASDTEAFF | TRBJ1-1 | TRBV9 | - | -
TGTGCCAGTAGTAGGGGACTAGCGGGAGGCGTGGAGACCCAGTACTTC | CASSRGLAGGVETQYF | TRBJ2-5 | TRBV19 | - | TRBD2
TGTGCCAGCAGAGACCAAGGGGCGAAGTATGGCTACACCTTC | CASRDQGAKYGYTF | TRBJ1-2 | TRBV5-1 | - | -
TGCAGCGTGATATCAGGCGGGACTATTGCGTCCGAGCAGTACTTC | CSVISGGTIASEQYF | TRBJ2-7 | TRBV29-1 | - | TRBD2
TGTGCCACCAGTGATTCCTATGGGACTAGCGGACAAAGTACCTACAATGAGCAGTTCTTC | CATSDSYGTSGQSTYNEQFF | TRBJ2-1 | TRBV24-1 | few | TRBD2
TGTGCCAGCAGTCCACTAGCGGGAGTAGGTGAGCAGTACTTC | CASSPLAGVGEQYF | TRBJ2-7 | TRBV10-3 | - | TRBD2
TGCAGTGCTAGCGGCGCAGGGGGAAACACCATATATTTT | CSASGAGGNTIYF | TRBJ1-3 | TRBV20-1 | many | -
TGCAGCGTTGCAGGGGCAAGCACTGAAGCTTTCTTT | CSVAGASTEAFF | TRBJ1-1 | TRBV29-1 | few | -
TGTGCCACCGCGGACTCCTATAATTCACCCCTCCACTTT | CATADSYNSPLHF | TRBJ1-6 | TRBV24-1 | - | -
TGTGCCAGTAGCCGAATAGACAGGGTCGCGGGCTGGGGCATTGGCTACACCTTC | CASSRIDRVAGWGIGYTF | TRBJ1-2 | TRBV19 | many | TRBD1